These 8 T cell receptor beta chains were sequenced from one sample in a study of blood T cell repertoires in COVID-19. Produced via immunoSEQ multiplex PCR; TCRdb's table is partial and in-frame only. The sample yields hundreds of thousands of clones, 80% to 90% seen once. The sequencing input was peripheral blood. Receptors were obtained from a woman under 40 with COVID-19, enrolled during active disease.

The chain employs TRBV12-2 and TRBJ2-7; the listed D gene, TRBD2, was not tested against the DNA. TRBV12-2 is listed as a pseudogene. CDR3 size: 18 residues. The CDR3 spells CASRLAGEGLAGGDEQYV. The CDR3 nucleotides are TGTGCAAGTCGCTTAGCGGGTGAGGGACTAGCGGGAGGAGACGAGCAGTACGTC.

This rearrangement joins TRBV5-4 to TRBJ2-3, with no clear D. This CDR3 spans 15 amino acids. V was clipped by 0 bases and J by 0 bases, with 8 bases between them. Germline loops: CDR1 SGHNT, CDR2 YYREEE (reference sequence). The CDR3 sequence: CASSLAKTSTDTQYF. CDR3 nucleotides: TGTGCCAGCAGCTTGGCAAAGACTAGCACAGATACGCAGTATTTT. The full variable domain, with the rest looked up from reference TRBV5-4 and TRBJ2-3, is ETGVTQSPTHLIKTRGQQVTLRCSSQSGHNTVSWYQQALGQGPQFIFQYYREEENGRGNFPPRFSGLQFPNYSSELNVNALELDDSALYLCASSLAKTSTDTQYFGPGTRLTVL.

This clone was counted a few times. This chain uses TRBV6-4 with TRBJ2-3; 8 nucleotides line up with TRBD1. V was clipped by 6 bases and J by 2 bases; unmatched bases: 7. This CDR3 comprises 15 residues. Germline loops: CDR1 MRHNA, CDR2 SNTAGT. CDR3 DNA: TGTGCCAGCAGACTGACAGGGGAACCCACAGATACGCAGTATTTT. Its translation is CASRLTGEPTDTQYF.

The rearrangement uses TRBV4-3 and TRBJ1-2, with no clear D. Germline-derived CDR1 and CDR2 are LGHNA and YSLEER. V lost 2 bases and J 7 bases, leaving 17 bases between the germline ends. The CDR3 is 15 residues long. The CDR3: CASSQTYTGRGGYTF. DNA for the CDR3: TGCGCCAGCAGCCAAACGTATACGGGGAGAGGTGGCTACACCTTC.

The CDR3 reads CASSSLVTIRDTEAFF. The CDR3 nucleotides read TGTGCCAGCAGCTCCCTAGTGACTATCCGGGACACTGAAGCTTTCTTT. The chain joins TRBV7-2 to TRBJ1-1; no clear D. Trimming removed 4 bases from V and 3 bases from J, with 18 bases in between. The CDR3 has 16 amino acids. The germline CDR1 and CDR2 sequences are SGHTA and FQGNSA.

This clone occurred once. The chain recombines TRBV7-6 with TRBJ2-3; 9 positions match TRBD1. Germline V gene lookup returns CDR1 SGHVS and CDR2 FNYEAQ. J gave up 10 bases and V 6 bases, and 14 bases lay outside the gene matches. The length of the CDR3 is 15 residues. This CDR3 reads CASSPLRGQGVSQYF. The DNA of the CDR3 is TGTGCCAGCAGTCCTCTGCGGGGACAGGGAGTGTCGCAGTATTTT.

This clone was counted a single time. The rearrangement joins TRBV27 to TRBJ1-6; 7 bases are shared with TRBD1. Unmatched junction bases numbered 4, after V lost 6 bases and J lost 8 bases. Germline V gene sequence: CDR1 MNHEY, CDR2 SMNVEV (reference sequence). The CDR3 loop spans 13 amino acids. The CDR3 nucleotides read TGTGCCAGCAGAGGGGGACAGTATTCACCCCTCCACTTT. Translation gives CASRGGQYSPLHF.

The chain has TRBV6-2 or TRBV6-3 and TRBJ2-1; 9 bases line up with TRBD2. This CDR3 comprises 17 residues. The germline gives CDR1 MNHEY, CDR2 SVGEGT. V was pared by 4 bases and J by 6 bases, with 13 bases of the junction left unmatched. CDR3 region: CASSSLTTSGLINEQFF. The CDR3, as DNA: TGTGCCAGCAGTTCCCTGACGACTAGCGGCCTTATCAATGAGCAGTTCTTC.